These 6 T cell receptor beta chains were all obtained from the same sample, sequenced in a study of CD8 T cells in acute hepatitis C reinfection. The sample's time point: naive CD8 control sorted from an acute-time-point sample. Libraries were prepared by immunoSEQ multiplex PCR; TCRdb keeps only in-frame clonotypes and omits some of them. There are 30,000 to 40,000 clones in the sample; 80% to 90% occur only once, and roughly 0.51% lies in the top ten. Sequencing input: naive CD8+ T cells from PBMCs. These receptors all come from a man aged 25 to 40 with chronic hepatitis C.

In its sample, this clone was seen once. The genes are TRBV15 and TRBJ2-7, with 9 bases that match TRBD2. The V and J ends lost 3 bases and 0 bases, in that order; junction bases with no gene match: 6. The CDR3 runs 16 residues. The V gene's germline CDR1 is LNHNV and CDR2 YYDKDF (reference sequence). The CDR3 region has the DNA TGTGCCACCAGCAGTGACCTAGCGGGGAGCTCCTACGAGCAGTACTTC. Protein product: CATSSDLAGSSYEQYF.

The rearrangement links TRBV7-3 to TRBJ2-1, with D possibly TRBD2 on 5 matching bases. In germline, CDR1 is SGHTA, CDR2 FQGTGA. Trimming removed 4 bases at V and 7 bases at J, with 8 bases between. The CDR3 length is 12 residues. The DNA of the CDR3 is TGTGCCAGCAGCTCCTCGGGGAATGAGCAGTTCTTC. Amino acids: CASSSSGNEQFF.

The V and J genes are TRBV27 and TRBJ2-1, with D possibly being TRBD2 (6 bases). Trimming took off 5 bases at V and 0 bases at J, with 8 bases between the two ends. Germline CDR1 MNHEY, CDR2 SMNVEV (reference sequence). This CDR3 is 14 amino acids long. The DNA of the CDR3 is TGTGCCAGCAGTCCCGGGAGCTCCTACAATGAGCAGTTCTTC. Its translation: CASSPGSSYNEQFF.

The V gene is TRBV7-3, the J gene TRBJ2-2, with 9 nucleotides matching TRBD2. Per germline, CDR1 SGHTA and CDR2 FQGTGA. The junction had 5 bases not matched to a gene; V was cut back by 2 bases and J by 7 bases. The CDR3 sequence is 15 residues long. This CDR3 reads CASSLGAGGVGELFF. The CDR3 DNA reads as TGTGCCAGCAGCTTAGGAGCGGGAGGAGTCGGGGAGCTGTTTTTT. Drawing the rest from reference TRBV7-3 and TRBJ2-2, the complete variable domain is GAGVSQTPSNKVTEKGKYVELRCDPISGHTALYWYRQSLGQGPEFLIYFQGTGAADDSGLPNDRFFAVRPEGSVSTLKIQRTERGDSAVYLCASSLGAGGVGELFFGEGSRLTVL.

J is TRBJ1-3 and V is TRBV4-1; D gene unclear. The CDR3 sequence is 17 residues long. Germline V gives CDR1 MGHRA, CDR2 YSYEKL. Between the trimmed V and J ends, which lost 2 bases and 0 bases, there was a span of 14 bases. For the CDR3, the DNA is TGCGCCAGCAGCCAACGAAACAGTTCCTCCTCTGGAAACACCATATATTTT. It codes for CASSQRNSSSSGNTIYF.

This clone occurred once. The V call is TRBV30, the J call TRBJ1-5; 8 bases are a match to TRBD1. Losses at the gene ends were 5 bases for V and 4 bases for J; bases not matched to a gene: 4. The germline gives CDR1 GTSNPN, CDR2 SVGIG (reference sequence). The CDR3 totals 13 residues. CDR3 in amino acids: CAWGTGGNQPQHF. The CDR3 nucleotides read TGTGCCTGGGGAACAGGGGGAAATCAGCCCCAGCATTTT.